The 25 T cell receptor beta chains below all came from one sample that was sequenced in a study of blood T cells in healthy people across ages (dated by TCRdb to 2014 to 2015). The receptor library was made with 5' RACE. The run used an Illumina HiSeq 2500. A second PCR of about 6 to 11 cycles was run with a J-beta primer mix and a sample-barcoded 5' primer. TCRdb ran its own pipeline on the public reads, namely fastp trimming at Q25 and MiXCR clone calling, and kept in-frame beta chains. Rows are unified per CDR3 protein, each entry keeping the most common DNA and genes. This sample has hundreds of thousands of distinct CDR3 sequences in its table, and about 51% of those were observed once. The ten largest clonotypes hold roughly 14% of the sample. The sequenced sample was blood. Source of these receptors: an elderly woman in good health.

This clonotype was seen only once. A read error may produce the germline difference seen at one junction end. This chain uses TRBV6-6 with TRBJ2-5; D remains ambiguous. In germline, CDR1 is MNHNY, CDR2 SVGAGI (reference sequence). CDR3 size: 11 residues. The CDR3 DNA follows: TGTACCAGCAGTTACACAGATACGCAGTACTTC. Residues: CTSSYTDTQYF.

This clonotype was seen more than once but under ten times. The V gene is TRBV20-1, the J gene TRBJ1-4, with D maybe TRBD1 (6 bases). Germline assignment: CDR1 DFQATT and CDR2 SNEGSKA (reference sequence). The CDR3 runs to 13 residues. The V and J ends lost 5 bases and 8 bases respectively, with 15 bases between them. As DNA, the CDR3 is TGCAGTGCTCCAACAGGGCCGCGCGAAAAACTGTTTTTT. Translation gives CSAPTGPREKLFF.

The chain has TRBV10-3 and TRBJ2-1; TRBD2 matches at 14 bases. J was trimmed by 5 bases and V by 5 bases; bases with no gene match: 5. The germline CDR1 and CDR2 sequences are ENHRY and SYGVKD. The CDR3 spans 16 residues. The CDR3 region is CAISIRTSGGNNEQFF. Here the CDR3 DNA reads TGTGCCATCAGTATTCGGACTAGCGGGGGGAACAATGAGCAGTTCTTC.

A remark on this clonotype: A single base separates this from a much larger clone, so it may be a read error. The CDR3 loop reads CASSLAKYTGNEQYF. As DNA, the CDR3 is TGTGCCAGCAGTCTAGCCAAATACACGGGAAATGAGCAGTACTTC. The chain joins TRBV3-1 to TRBJ2-7, with D perhaps TRBD2 (5 bases). The CDR3 loop spans 15 amino acids. V was clipped by 6 bases and J by 7 bases, with 22 bases between them. Germline-derived CDR1 and CDR2 are LGHDT and YNNKEL (reference sequence).

The chain uses TRBV27 and TRBJ2-3, with 10 nucleotides matching TRBD2. The CDR3 is 18 amino acids. Germline CDR1 and CDR2: MNHEY and SMNVEV (reference sequence). V lost 5 bases, J lost 0 bases, and 11 bases stayed unmatched. The CDR3 DNA sequence: TGTGCCAGCAGTCCAGGGTTTAGCGGGGGGCCGAGCACAGATACGCAGTATTTT. This sequence encodes CASSPGFSGGPSTDTQYF.

This rearrangement joins TRBV5-1 to TRBJ2-7; perhaps TRBD1 as D (6 bases). Germline V lookup: CDR1 SGHRS, CDR2 YFSETQ. The CDR3 has 13 residues. V dropped 4 bases and J dropped 2 bases, with 10 bases sitting between them. The chain's CDR3 is CASSGPGAYEQYF. The CDR3, as DNA: TGCGCCAGCAGCGGTCCAGGGGCCTACGAGCAGTACTTC.

In this sample, this clonotype turned up a few times. This chain uses TRBV7-3 with TRBJ1-1, with 7 nucleotides matching TRBD1. V dropped 7 bases and J dropped 2; count of bases not matched to a gene: 4. In germline, CDR1 is SGHTA, CDR2 FQGTGA. This CDR3 region has 13 residues. The CDR3 sequence: CASTSGGNTEAFF. The CDR3 DNA reads TGTGCCAGCACCTCAGGGGGTAACACTGAAGCTTTCTTT.

This clonotype has a handful of counts. The rearrangement joins TRBV11-1 to TRBJ2-7, with D possibly called TRBD1 or TRBD2 (5 bases each). The ends were cut back, 5 bases at V and 7 bases at J, with 18 bases in the middle. The CDR3 consists of 14 residues. Per the germline V gene, CDR1 is SGHAT and CDR2 is FQDESV (reference sequence). CDR3 in amino acids: CASSHAGALLEQYF. The CDR3, as DNA: TGTGCCAGCAGCCATGCCGGGGCCCTCCTGGAGCAGTACTTC.

Many counts were recorded for this clonotype. The rearrangement joins TRBV28 to TRBJ2-3, with 10 bases that match TRBD2. Germline trimming cut 5 bases from V and 7 bases from J; bases unmatched to any gene: 3. Germline V lookup: CDR1 MDHEN, CDR2 SYDVKM. CDR3 length equals 13 residues. This chain's CDR3 is CASSGTSANTQYF. The CDR3 DNA sequence: TGTGCCAGCAGTGGGACTAGCGCAAATACGCAGTATTTT.

This clonotype was observed many times. The chain employs TRBV3-1 and TRBJ2-7, with 7 bases fitting TRBD2. Germline V gene data show CDR1 as LGHDT and CDR2 as YNNKEL (reference sequence). Trimming at V came to 4 bases and at J to 6 bases, leaving 15 bases not matched to a gene. The CDR3 has 16 amino acids. CDR3 in amino acids: CASSLSGGLEVGEQYF. The CDR3 nucleotides are TGTGCCAGCAGCCTATCCGGCGGACTAGAAGTGGGCGAGCAGTACTTC.

This chain links TRBV6-1 with TRBJ2-5; D is unresolved. The CDR3 is 15 residues long. Germline V gene data show CDR1 as MNHNS and CDR2 as SASEGT. Trimming shortened V by 5 bases and J by 4 bases, and 17 bases separated the two germline ends. DNA of the CDR3: TGTGCCAGCAGTCAGTACCGGGCCCCAGGAGAGACCCAGTACTTC. Translation: CASSQYRAPGETQYF.

The V gene is TRBV27, the J gene TRBJ1-5; D is undetermined. The CDR3 extends over 15 amino acids. The V and J ends lost 0 bases and 0 bases respectively, with 6 bases between them. CDR1 is MNHEY, CDR2 SMNVEV, per germline (reference sequence). The CDR3 is CASSLSIYSNQPQHF. CDR3 DNA: TGTGCCAGCAGTTTATCCATTTATAGCAATCAGCCCCAGCATTTT.

The chain recombines TRBV2 with TRBJ1-2; TRBD1 aligns across 8 bases. The germline CDR1 and CDR2 sequences are SNHLY and FYNNEI. CDR3 size: 15 residues. Germline trimming cut 6 bases from V and 5 bases from J; bases unmatched to any gene: 11. CDR3: CASSDPDRAGYGYTF. CDR3 sequence (DNA): TGTGCCAGCAGCGACCCGGACAGGGCGGGGTATGGCTACACCTTC. Using reference TRBV2 and TRBJ1-2 for the parts outside the CDR3, the full variable domain is EPEVTQTPSHQVTQMGQEVILRCVPISNHLYFYWYRQILGQKVEFLVSFYNNEISEKSEIFDDQFSVERPDGSNFTLKIRSTKLEDSAMYFCASSDPDRAGYGYTFGSGTRLTVV.

In this sample, this clonotype turned up many times. The genes are TRBV12-3 or TRBV12-4 and TRBJ2-1; 11 bases are a match to TRBD2. The CDR3 totals 15 residues. With V trimmed by 6 bases and J by 8 bases, 9 bases remained unmatched. The CDR3 DNA reads TGTGCCAGCAGGCGCATAGCGGGGGGGCCGTATGAGCAGTTCTTC. This translates into CASRRIAGGPYEQFF.

This clonotype showed up many times. This chain connects TRBV3-1 to TRBJ2-5; TRBD2 matches at 10 bases. V lost 1 base, J lost 2 bases, and 4 bases stayed unmatched. The CDR3 sequence is 16 residues long. CDR1 is LGHDT, CDR2 YNNKEL, per germline (reference sequence). As DNA, the CDR3 is TGTGCCAGCAGCCAAGGGAGGACTAGCGGACAAGAGACCCAGTACTTC. This codes for CASSQGRTSGQETQYF.

This clonotype was seen repeatedly, ten times or more. This chain connects TRBV4-2 to TRBJ1-6; 10 positions agree with TRBD1. CDR1 is LGHNA, CDR2 YNFKEQ, per germline. CDR3 size: 15 residues. V was clipped by 3 bases and J by 10 bases; unmatched bases: 6. The CDR3 loop reads CASSHTGTGDSPLHF. In DNA, the CDR3 is TGTGCCAGCAGCCACACCGGGACAGGGGACTCACCCCTCCACTTT.

The genes are TRBV29-1 and TRBJ2-1, with D perhaps matching TRBD2 (6 bases). V lost 7 bases to trimming and J lost 5 bases, with 18 bases between them. Germline lookup yields CDR1 SQVTM and CDR2 ANQGSEA. The CDR3 length is 14 residues. CDR3 region: CSEKNGTFNNEQFF. CDR3 sequence (DNA): TGCAGCGAGAAGAACGGGACTTTCAACAATGAGCAGTTCTTC.

The J gene is TRBJ2-2, the V gene TRBV6-2 or TRBV6-3; 10 bases line up with TRBD2. V shed 4 bases, J shed 3 bases, and the junction held 5 bases outside the gene matches. This CDR3 contains 16 residues. Germline values: CDR1 MNHEY, CDR2 SVGEGT. CDR3 loop: CASSSWLAGDTGELFF. CDR3 nucleotides: TGTGCCAGCAGTTCCTGGCTAGCGGGGGACACCGGGGAGCTGTTTTTT.

The chain is built from TRBV7-2 and TRBJ2-7; D is unclear. The germline CDR1 and CDR2 sequences are SGHTA and FQGNSA. V gave up 5 bases and J gave up 1 base, with 12 bases separating them. This CDR3 has 14 residues. CDR3 DNA: TGTGCCAGCAGCCCCATGTCGGAGTCCTACGAGCAGTACTTC. It is translated as CASSPMSESYEQYF.

J is TRBJ2-2 and V is TRBV6-6; 7 bases map to TRBD1. The CDR3 covers 16 residues. J lost 3 bases, V lost 0 bases, and 4 bases had no gene match. CDR1 and CDR2 from the germline V gene are MNHNY and SVGAGI (reference sequence). For the CDR3, the DNA is TGTGCCAGCAGTTACTCACAGGGGACGGACACCGGGGAGCTGTTTTTT. Its translation: CASSYSQGTDTGELFF.

V gene TRBV21-1 combines with J gene TRBJ1-2. TRBV21-1 corresponds to a pseudogene. The CDR3 extends over 12 amino acids. CDR3 amino acids: CASTVETEGYTF. The CDR3 DNA sequence: TGTGCCAGCACCGTAGAAACAGAGGGCTACACCTTC.

This clonotype was picked up many times. V gene TRBV29-1 combines with J gene TRBJ2-7; 10 bases line up with TRBD1. This CDR3 region has 13 residues. V shed 7 bases, J shed 4 bases, and the junction held 7 bases outside the gene matches. Germline V CDR1 and CDR2: SQVTM, ANQGSEA. The CDR3 region has the DNA TGCAGCGCTCGGACAGGGGGTGCGTACGAGCAGTACTTC. Translating it yields CSARTGGAYEQYF.

This clonotype has at least ten counts. V is TRBV30 and J is TRBJ2-7; D gene ambiguous. In germline, CDR1 is GTSNPN, CDR2 SVGIG (reference sequence). V was pared by 0 bases and J by 2 bases, with 11 bases between. CDR3 length: 14 residues. For the CDR3, the DNA is TGTGCCTGGAGTGTAGGAGCGTTGCCCTACGAGCAGTACTTC. It specifies CAWSVGALPYEQYF.

This clonotype was seen only once. The chain recombines TRBV2 with TRBJ2-6; a weak D match, TRBD1 (6 bases). Per the germline V gene, CDR1 is SNHLY and CDR2 is FYNNEI. The length of the CDR3 is 16 residues. V was pared by 6 bases and J by 6 bases, with 18 bases between. The CDR3 loop reads CASSGRTAQTANVLTF. For the CDR3, the DNA is TGTGCCAGCAGCGGTAGGACAGCTCAAACGGCCAACGTCCTGACTTTC.

Here the CDR3 reads CSASPGTGGSNEQFF. CDR3 bases: TGCAGTGCTAGTCCCGGGACAGGGGGAAGTAATGAGCAGTTCTTC. V and J are TRBV20-1 and TRBJ2-1; 11 bases align to TRBD1. CDR3 size: 15 residues. J gave up 7 bases and V 3 bases, and 8 bases lay outside the gene matches. CDR1 DFQATT and CDR2 SNEGSKA come from the germline V gene (reference sequence).